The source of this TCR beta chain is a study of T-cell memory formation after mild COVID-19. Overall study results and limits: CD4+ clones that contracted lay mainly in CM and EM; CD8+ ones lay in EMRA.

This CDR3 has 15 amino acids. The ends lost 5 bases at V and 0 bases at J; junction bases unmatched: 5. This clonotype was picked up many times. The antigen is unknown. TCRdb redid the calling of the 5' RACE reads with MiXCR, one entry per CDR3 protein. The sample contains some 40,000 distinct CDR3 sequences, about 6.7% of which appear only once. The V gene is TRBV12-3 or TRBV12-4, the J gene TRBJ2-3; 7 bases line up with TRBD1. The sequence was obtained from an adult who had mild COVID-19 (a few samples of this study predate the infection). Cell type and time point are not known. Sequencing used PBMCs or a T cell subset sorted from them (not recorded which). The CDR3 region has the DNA TGTGCCAGCAGTCTCCGACAGGGCAGCACAGATACGCAGTATTTT. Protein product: CASSLRQGSTDTQYF.